This T cell receptor beta chain was found in a study of shared clonotypes between healthy human individuals. Study details: CD8 memory received one plate per donor, CD8 naive two, CD4 memory three and CD4 naive three.

Trimming shortened V by 1 base and J by 7 bases, and 14 bases separated the two germline ends. This CDR3 has 14 amino acids. Germline V gene lookup returns CDR1 LNHNV and CDR2 YYDKDF (reference sequence). Per the original methods: ImmunoSEQ yielded junction-only sequences lacking quality scores, so filtering differed. TCRdb's table, derived via immunoSEQ multiplex PCR, lists solely in-frame clones and lacks some. The DNA gave D and trimming, while V, J and clone size come from that table. The sample has around 1.6 million clones; 95% to 99% are singletons. Regarding the study as a whole: Clonotype sharing levels among donors were expected to vary with sequencing depth.

As for this clone: The antigen remains unidentified.

Sequencing input: naive CD4+ T cells sorted from blood. Subset reported: CD45RA+ positively selected. The receptor's source is a man younger than 40 in good health. The chain is built from TRBV15 and TRBJ2-7, with D unclear. This CDR3 reads CATSRGPGAWEQYF. The CDR3 region has the DNA TGTGCCACCAGCAGAGGGCCCGGAGCGTGGGAGCAGTACTTC.